This entry describes one TCR beta chain. Methods used by the authors: How many nucleated cells were present was estimated from reference gene primer amplification. Profiling relied on immunoSEQ multiplex PCR, and the TCRdb table lists in-frame clones only, not all of them. The V and J calls and clone size are taken from that table; D and trimming were inferred from the DNA. The table has about 250,000 clones, roughly 87% seen once. These data belong to a study of blood T cell repertoires in COVID-19. Background on the study: T cells, B-cell-depleted T cells, or PBMCs supplied cDNA or gDNA.

This study enrolled people aged about 18 to 90 from 20 to 25 US geographic areas. The CDR3 loop spans 16 amino acids. Germline assignment: CDR1 ENHRY and CDR2 SYGVKD. V shed 6 bases and J shed 0 bases, with 16 bases lying between them. The rearrangement uses TRBV10-3 and TRBJ2-3; D perhaps matches TRBD2 (6 bases). The sample consisted of PBMCs or T cells enriched from blood (not recorded which). This TCR was sampled from a woman under 40 with acute COVID-19. The CDR3 region has the DNA TGTGCCATCAGCTCCCGAGGCGGGACTAGCACAGATACGCAGTATTTT. Protein: CAISSRGGTSTDTQYF.